This T cell receptor (beta chain) emerged from a study of spatial heterogeneity in lung cancer. About the research overall: More than 8.5 raw reads, on average, carried each unique TCR and UMI combination.

Per the germline V gene, CDR1 is MNHNY and CDR2 is SVGAGI (reference sequence). With V trimmed by 5 bases and J by 1 base, 4 bases remained unmatched. The CDR3 covers 14 residues. All TCR cDNA molecules were individually tagged with a unique molecular identifier. TCRdb re-analysed the 5' RACE reads in MiXCR, keeping a single row per CDR3 protein. The table has about 8,600 distinct CDR3 sequences, roughly 5% seen once. Time point noted: sample taken at primary tumor resection. The input material, whole RNA from tumor, nontumor lung or frozen PBMC, was sequenced unsorted. The donors were some 70 patients with non-small cell lung cancer that was early-stage and untreated. This clonotype has at least ten counts. With the library built for alpha chains, this beta chain is off target and its frequency is not meaningful.

This TCR was recovered from a male donor with early-stage non-small cell lung cancer. Specimen: PBMCs, collected at surgery. The chain is built from TRBV6-6 and TRBJ2-7; 8 bases fit TRBD1. The CDR3: CASSRDRTSYEQYV. CDR3 in DNA: TGTGCCAGCAGTAGGGACAGGACTTCCTACGAGCAGTACGTC.